This T cell receptor beta chain was sequenced during a study of cytomegalovirus exposure and HLA in healthy donors. Study background: A later analysis reported the roughly 130 validation repertoires used the same platform as the approximately 650 first-cohort repertoires.

The protocol was immunoSEQ multiplex PCR, while the TCRdb copy is restricted to in-frame clones and leaves out a portion. Among about 270,000 clones listed, around 85% were seen once. A 120-subject validation cohort, separate from the roughly 680-subject first cohort, supplied the donors. The CDR3 sequence is 15 residues long. V dropped 5 bases and J dropped 4 bases, with 15 bases sitting between them. Germline V CDR1 and CDR2: SGHVS, FQNEAQ. This TCR was recovered from a woman under 30 in good health and CMV-seronegative. This rearrangement joins TRBV7-8 to TRBJ1-5; D is perhaps TRBD1 (5 bases). The sequenced sample consisted of PBMCs. CDR3 sequence reads: CASSRNWTPNQPQHF. The CDR3 DNA is TGTGCCAGCAGCAGAAATTGGACACCTAATCAGCCCCAGCATTTT.